This T cell receptor beta chain was sequenced in a study of T cell changes during pregnancy in multiple sclerosis. Per germline, CDR1 LNHDA and CDR2 SQIVND (reference sequence). The ends were cut back, 11 bases at V and 10 bases at J, with 21 bases in the middle. This CDR3 is 14 amino acids long. Sequencing used immunoSEQ multiplex PCR; TCRdb keeps in-frame clones, though not all of them. The data contain tens of thousands of clones, approximately 90% of them singletons. V usage is TRBV19 and J usage is TRBJ1-6, with a possible D match to TRBD1 (5 bases). The sequencing here drew on CD4+ T cells from peripheral blood mononuclear cells, taken in the second trimester of pregnancy. This clonotype was obtained from a female donor with multiple sclerosis, enrolled in a pregnancy study. The DNA for the CDR3 is TGTGCCGCGTCACCGGGGGGGGTTGGATCACCCCTCCACTTT. Residues: CAASPGGVGSPLHF.